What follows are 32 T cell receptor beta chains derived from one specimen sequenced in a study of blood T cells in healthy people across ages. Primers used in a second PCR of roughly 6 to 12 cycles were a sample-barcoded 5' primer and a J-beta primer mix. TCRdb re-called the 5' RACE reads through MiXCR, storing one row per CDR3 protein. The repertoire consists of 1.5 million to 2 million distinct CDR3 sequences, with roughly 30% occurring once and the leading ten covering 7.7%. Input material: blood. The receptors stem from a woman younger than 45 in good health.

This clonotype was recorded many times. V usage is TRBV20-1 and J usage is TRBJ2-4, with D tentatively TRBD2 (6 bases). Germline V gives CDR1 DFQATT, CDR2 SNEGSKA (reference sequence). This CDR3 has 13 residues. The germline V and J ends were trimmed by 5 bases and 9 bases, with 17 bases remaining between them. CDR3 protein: CSAWDSVQAIQYF. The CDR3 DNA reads TGCAGTGCTTGGGACTCCGTCCAGGCCATTCAGTACTTC.

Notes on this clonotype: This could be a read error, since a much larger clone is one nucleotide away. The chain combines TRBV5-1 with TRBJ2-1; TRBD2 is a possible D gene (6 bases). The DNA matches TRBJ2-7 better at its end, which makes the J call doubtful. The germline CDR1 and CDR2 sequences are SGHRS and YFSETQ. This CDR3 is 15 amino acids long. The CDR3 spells CASSSGGFRYNEQYF. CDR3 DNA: TGCGCCAGCAGCTCCGGGGGATTTCGCTACAATGAGCAGTACTTC.

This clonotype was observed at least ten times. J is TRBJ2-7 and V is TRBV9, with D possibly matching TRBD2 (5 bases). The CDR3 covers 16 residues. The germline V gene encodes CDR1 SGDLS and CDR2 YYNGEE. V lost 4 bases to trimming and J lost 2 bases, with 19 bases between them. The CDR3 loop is CASSPRGSSGTYEQYF. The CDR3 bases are TGTGCCAGCAGCCCCCGAGGCTCCAGCGGCACCTACGAGCAGTACTTC.

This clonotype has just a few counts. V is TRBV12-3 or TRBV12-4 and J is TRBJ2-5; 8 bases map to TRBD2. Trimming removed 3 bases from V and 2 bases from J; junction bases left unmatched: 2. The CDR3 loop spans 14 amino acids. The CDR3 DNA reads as TGTGCCAGCAGTTTCGGCGGGAGGCAAGAGACCCAGTACTTC. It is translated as CASSFGGRQETQYF.

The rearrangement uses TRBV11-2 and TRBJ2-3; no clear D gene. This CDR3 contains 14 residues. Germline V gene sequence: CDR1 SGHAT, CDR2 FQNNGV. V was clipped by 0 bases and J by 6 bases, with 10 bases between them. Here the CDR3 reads CASSLDWDGDTQYF. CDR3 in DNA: TGTGCCAGCAGCTTAGATTGGGATGGCGATACGCAGTATTTT.

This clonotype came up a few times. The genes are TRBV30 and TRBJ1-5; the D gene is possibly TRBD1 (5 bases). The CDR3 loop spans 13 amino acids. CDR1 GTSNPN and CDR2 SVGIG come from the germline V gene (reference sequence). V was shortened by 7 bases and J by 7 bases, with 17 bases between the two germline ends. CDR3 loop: CASDGGIGQPQHF. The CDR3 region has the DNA TGTGCCTCGGATGGGGGGATCGGCCAGCCCCAGCATTTT.

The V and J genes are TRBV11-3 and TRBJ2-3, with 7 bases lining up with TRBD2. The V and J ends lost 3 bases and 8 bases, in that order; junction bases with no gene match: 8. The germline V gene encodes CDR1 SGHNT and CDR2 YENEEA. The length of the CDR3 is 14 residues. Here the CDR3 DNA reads TGTGCCAGCAGCTTGCGCGGGAGATCAGTTACGCAGTATTTT. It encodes CASSLRGRSVTQYF.

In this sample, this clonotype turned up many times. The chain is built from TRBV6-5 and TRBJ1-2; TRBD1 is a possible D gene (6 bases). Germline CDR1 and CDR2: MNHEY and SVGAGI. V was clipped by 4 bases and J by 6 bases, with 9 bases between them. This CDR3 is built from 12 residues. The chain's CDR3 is CASSSPGDGYTF. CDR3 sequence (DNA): TGTGCCAGCAGTTCACCAGGGGATGGCTACACCTTC.

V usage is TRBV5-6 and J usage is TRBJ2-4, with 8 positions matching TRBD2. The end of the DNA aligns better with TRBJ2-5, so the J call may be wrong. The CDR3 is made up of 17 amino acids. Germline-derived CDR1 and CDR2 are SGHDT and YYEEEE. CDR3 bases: TGTGCCAGCAGCTTGTGGATTAGCGGGATCGATGAGGAGACCCAGTACTTC. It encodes CASSLWISGIDEETQYF.

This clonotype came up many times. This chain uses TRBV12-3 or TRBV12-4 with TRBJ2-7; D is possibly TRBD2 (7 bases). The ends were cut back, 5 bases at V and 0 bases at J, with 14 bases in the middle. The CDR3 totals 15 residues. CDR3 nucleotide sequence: TGTGCCAGCAGTAACGGGGGGCAGGCCTCCTACGAGCAGTACTTC. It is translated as CASSNGGQASYEQYF.

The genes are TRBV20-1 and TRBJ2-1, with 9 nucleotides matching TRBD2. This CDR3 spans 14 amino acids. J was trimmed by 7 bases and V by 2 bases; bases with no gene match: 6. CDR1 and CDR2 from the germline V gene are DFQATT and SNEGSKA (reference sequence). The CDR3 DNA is TGCAGTGCTAGAATGCGGGAGGGGAAAAATGAGCAGTTCTTC. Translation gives CSARMREGKNEQFF.

CDR3 amino acids: CASMLLLGASSPLHF. The CDR3 nucleotides are TGTGCCAGCATGCTTTTACTAGGGGCGTCTTCACCCCTCCACTTT. The chain couples TRBV7-2 to TRBJ1-6; D perhaps matches TRBD1 (5 bases). V was shortened by 7 bases and J by 9 bases, with 19 bases between the two germline ends. The CDR3 loop spans 15 amino acids. Germline V gives CDR1 SGHTA, CDR2 FQGNSA.

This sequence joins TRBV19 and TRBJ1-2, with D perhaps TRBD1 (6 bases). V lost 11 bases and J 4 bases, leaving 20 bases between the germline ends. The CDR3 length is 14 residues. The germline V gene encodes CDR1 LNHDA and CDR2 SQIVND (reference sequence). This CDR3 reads CAGGRGQLFYGYTF. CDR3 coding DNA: TGTGCCGGTGGCCGGGGGCAACTCTTCTATGGCTACACCTTC.

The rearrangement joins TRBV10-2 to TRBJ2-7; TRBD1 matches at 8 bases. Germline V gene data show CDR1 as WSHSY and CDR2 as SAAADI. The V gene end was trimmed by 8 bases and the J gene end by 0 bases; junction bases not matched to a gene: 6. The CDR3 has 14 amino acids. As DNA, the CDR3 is TGCGCCAGCCAGGGGGCTGGATCCTCCTACGAGCAGTACTTC. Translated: CASQGAGSSYEQYF.

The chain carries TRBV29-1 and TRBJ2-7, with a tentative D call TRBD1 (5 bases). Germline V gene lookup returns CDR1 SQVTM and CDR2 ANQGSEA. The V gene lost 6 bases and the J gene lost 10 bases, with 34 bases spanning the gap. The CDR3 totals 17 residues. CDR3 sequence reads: CSVAGLGAWYIQETQYF. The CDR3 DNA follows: TGCAGCGTCGCCGGTTTAGGGGCGTGGTACATCCAAGAGACACAGTACTTC.

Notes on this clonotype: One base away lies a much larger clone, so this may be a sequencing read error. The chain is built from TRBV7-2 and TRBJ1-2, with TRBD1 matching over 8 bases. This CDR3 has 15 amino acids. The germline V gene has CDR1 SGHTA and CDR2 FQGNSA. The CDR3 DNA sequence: TGTGCCAGCAGCCTCTACAGGGGGGCAGATTATGGCCACACCTTC. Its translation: CASSLYRGADYGHTF.

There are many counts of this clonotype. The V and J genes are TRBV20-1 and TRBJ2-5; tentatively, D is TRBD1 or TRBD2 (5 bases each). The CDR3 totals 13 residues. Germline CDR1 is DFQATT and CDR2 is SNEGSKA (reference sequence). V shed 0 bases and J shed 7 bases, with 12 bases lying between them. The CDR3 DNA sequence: TGCAGTGCTAGAGAGGGGGTACTGGGGACCCAGTACTTC. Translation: CSAREGVLGTQYF.

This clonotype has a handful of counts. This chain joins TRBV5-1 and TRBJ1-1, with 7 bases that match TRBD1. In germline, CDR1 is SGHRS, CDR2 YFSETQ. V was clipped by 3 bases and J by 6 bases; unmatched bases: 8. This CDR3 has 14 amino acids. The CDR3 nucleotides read TGCGCCAGCAGCTCGGGACAGCCTGGGTCTGAAGCTTTCTTT. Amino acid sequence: CASSSGQPGSEAFF. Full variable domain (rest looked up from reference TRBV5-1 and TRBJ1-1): KAGVTQTPRYLIKTRGQQVTLSCSPISGHRSVSWYQQTPGQGLQFLFEYFSETQRNKGNFPGRFSGRQFSNSRSEMNVSTLELGDSALYLCASSSGQPGSEAFFGQGTRLTVV.

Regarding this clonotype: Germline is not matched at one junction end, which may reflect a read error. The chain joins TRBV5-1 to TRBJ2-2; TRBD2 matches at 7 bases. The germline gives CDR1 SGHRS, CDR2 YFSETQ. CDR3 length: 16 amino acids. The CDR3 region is CASSLDASGNTGELFF. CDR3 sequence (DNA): TGTGCCAGCAGCTTAGATGCTAGCGGGAACACCGGGGAGCTGTTTTTT.

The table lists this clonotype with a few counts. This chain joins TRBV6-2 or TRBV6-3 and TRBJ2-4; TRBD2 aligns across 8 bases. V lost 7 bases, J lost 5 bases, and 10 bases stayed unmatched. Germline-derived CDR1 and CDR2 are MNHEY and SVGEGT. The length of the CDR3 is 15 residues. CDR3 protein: CASTSRLASQNIQYF. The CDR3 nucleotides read TGTGCCAGCACCTCACGACTAGCGTCCCAAAACATTCAGTACTTC.

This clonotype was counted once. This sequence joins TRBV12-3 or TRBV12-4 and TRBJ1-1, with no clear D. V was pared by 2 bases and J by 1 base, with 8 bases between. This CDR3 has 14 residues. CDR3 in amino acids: CASSLRSSNTEAFF. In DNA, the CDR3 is TGTGCCAGCAGTTTACGGTCGTCGAACACTGAAGCTTTCTTT.

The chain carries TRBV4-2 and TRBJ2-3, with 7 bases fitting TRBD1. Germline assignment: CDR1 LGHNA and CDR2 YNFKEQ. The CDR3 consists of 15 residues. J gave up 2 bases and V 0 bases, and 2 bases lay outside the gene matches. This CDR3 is CASSQEGQSTDTQYF. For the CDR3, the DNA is TGTGCCAGCAGCCAAGAGGGACAGTCCACAGATACGCAGTATTTT.

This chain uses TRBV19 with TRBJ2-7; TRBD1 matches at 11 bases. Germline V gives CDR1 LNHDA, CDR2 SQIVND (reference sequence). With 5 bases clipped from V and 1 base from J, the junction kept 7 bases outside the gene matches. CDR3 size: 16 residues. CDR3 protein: CASSLTWDRGSYEQYF. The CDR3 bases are TGTGCCAGTAGTCTGACCTGGGACAGGGGGTCCTACGAGCAGTACTTC. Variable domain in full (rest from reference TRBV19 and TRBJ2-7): DGGITQSPKYLFRKEGQNVTLSCEQNLNHDAMYWYRQDPGQGLRLIYYSQIVNDFQKGDIAEGYSVSREKKESFPLTVTSAQKNPTAFYLCASSLTWDRGSYEQYFGPGTRLTVT.

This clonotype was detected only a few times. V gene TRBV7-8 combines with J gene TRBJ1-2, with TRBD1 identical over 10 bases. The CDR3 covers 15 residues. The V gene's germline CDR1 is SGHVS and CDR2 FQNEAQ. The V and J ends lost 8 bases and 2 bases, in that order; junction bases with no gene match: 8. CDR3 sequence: CASGQGGRRNYGYTF. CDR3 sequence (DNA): TGTGCCAGCGGACAGGGGGGTCGGCGGAACTATGGCTACACCTTC.

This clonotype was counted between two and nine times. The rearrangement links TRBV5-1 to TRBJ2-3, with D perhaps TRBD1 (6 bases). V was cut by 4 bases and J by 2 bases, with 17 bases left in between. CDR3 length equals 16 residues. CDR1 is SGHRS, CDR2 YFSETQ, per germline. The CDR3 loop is CASSLQGMTSTDTQYF. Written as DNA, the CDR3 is TGCGCCAGCAGCCTGCAGGGGATGACTTCCACAGATACGCAGTATTTT.

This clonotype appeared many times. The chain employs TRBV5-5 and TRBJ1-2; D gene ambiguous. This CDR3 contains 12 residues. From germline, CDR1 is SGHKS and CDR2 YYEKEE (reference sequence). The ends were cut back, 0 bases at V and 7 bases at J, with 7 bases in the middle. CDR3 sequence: CASSLADRGYTF. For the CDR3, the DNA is TGTGCCAGCAGCTTGGCCGACCGTGGCTACACCTTC.

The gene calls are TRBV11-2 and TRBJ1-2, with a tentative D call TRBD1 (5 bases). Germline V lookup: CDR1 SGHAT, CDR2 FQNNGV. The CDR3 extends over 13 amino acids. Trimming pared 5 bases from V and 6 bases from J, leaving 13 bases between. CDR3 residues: CASSPTGTNGYTF. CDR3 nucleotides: TGTGCCAGCAGCCCTACGGGGACGAATGGCTACACCTTC.

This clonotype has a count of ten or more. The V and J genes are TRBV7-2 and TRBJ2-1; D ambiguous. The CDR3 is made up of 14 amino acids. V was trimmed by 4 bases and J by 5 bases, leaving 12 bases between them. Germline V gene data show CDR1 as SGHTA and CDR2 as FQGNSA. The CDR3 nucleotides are TGTGCCAGCAGCTCCCCTTCCCAGAACAATGAGCAGTTCTTC. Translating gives CASSSPSQNNEQFF.

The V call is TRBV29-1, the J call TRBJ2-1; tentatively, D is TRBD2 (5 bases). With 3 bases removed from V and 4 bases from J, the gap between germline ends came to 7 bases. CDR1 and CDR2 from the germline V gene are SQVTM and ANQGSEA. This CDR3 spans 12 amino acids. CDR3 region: CSVESGYNEQFF. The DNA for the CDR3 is TGCAGCGTTGAGTCGGGGTACAATGAGCAGTTCTTC.

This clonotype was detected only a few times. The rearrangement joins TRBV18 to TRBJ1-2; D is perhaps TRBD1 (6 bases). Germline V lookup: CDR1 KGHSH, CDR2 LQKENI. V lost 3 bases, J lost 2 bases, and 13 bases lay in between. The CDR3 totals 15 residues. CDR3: CASSPGGASNYGYTF. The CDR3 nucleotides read TGTGCCAGCTCACCGGGGGGGGCGTCCAACTATGGCTACACCTTC.

CDR3 sequence reads: CASLGGVDYGYTF. In DNA, the CDR3 is TGTGCCAGCTTAGGTGGGGTGGACTATGGCTACACCTTC. This rearrangement joins TRBV7-2 to TRBJ1-2; D is undetermined. The V end lost 8 bases, the J end lost 3 bases, and 13 bases lay between the germline ends. Germline V CDR1 and CDR2: SGHTA, FQGNSA. The CDR3 is 13 amino acids.

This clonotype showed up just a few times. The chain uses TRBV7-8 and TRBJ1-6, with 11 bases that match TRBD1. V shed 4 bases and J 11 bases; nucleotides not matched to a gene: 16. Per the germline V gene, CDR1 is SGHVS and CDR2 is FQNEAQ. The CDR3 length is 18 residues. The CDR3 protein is CASSSKSPGQGARTPLHF. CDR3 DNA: TGTGCCAGCAGCTCAAAAAGCCCCGGACAGGGGGCGAGGACACCCCTCCACTTT.